In this sample, the clone carrying this T cell receptor (beta chain) turned up once. Its antigen is unknown. These data originate in a study of cytomegalovirus exposure and HLA in healthy donors. Looking at the study overall: Researchers found that about 84% of 300 to 450 genotyped donors fell within the Caucasian-associated ancestry cluster. Whole-study results and caveats: More clonal expansion characterized HLA-associated TCR beta chains than equally common others in a later analysis. Earlier analysis looked at TCR beta V segments, and most were productive about 90% or about 30% of the time.

Vbeta (60) and Jbeta (13) primers were used in the PCR. Clones were read by immunoSEQ multiplex PCR, and TCRdb kept only the in-frame ones, dropping some. This table has 150,000 or so clones, around three quarters appearing once. V was pared by 0 bases and J by 5 bases, with 1 base of the junction left unmatched. Germline V gene lookup returns CDR1 MNHEY and CDR2 SMNVEV (reference sequence). This CDR3 has 15 residues. Donors counted as nominally healthy when sampled, yet unrecorded immune exposures were likely. The chain couples TRBV27 to TRBJ2-5; 12 positions match TRBD1. The receptor was isolated from a woman aged 40 to 50 in good health and CMV-seronegative. Sequencing used PBMCs. The CDR3 coding sequence is TGTGCCAGCAGTTTATCGGGACAGGGGGCGGAGACCCAGTACTTC. It yields the protein CASSLSGQGAETQYF.